Below are 15 T cell receptor beta chains sequenced from a single sample in a study of T cell repertoires in cytomegalovirus infection. The antigens for these receptors are not known. Via MiXCR, TCRdb re-called the reads, giving one row per CDR3 protein. The table has approximately 470,000 distinct CDR3 sequences, roughly 42% seen once. Material: cultured PBMCs, obtained from culture after CMV antigen stimulation. The source of these receptors is a human donor in good health (CMV status not recorded). Some clones in this sample may be carry-over from other donors' samples.

As to this clonotype: It may be a read error: a sequence one base away is much more abundant. The chain combines TRBV11-2 with TRBJ2-3; 7 bases match TRBD2. V gave up 1 base and J gave up 4 bases; unmatched junction bases: 2. The CDR3 contains 14 residues. Germline CDR1 SGHAT, CDR2 FQNNGV. The CDR3 DNA is TGTGCCAGCAGCTTAGTTACTAGCGCAGATACGCAGTATTTT. It is translated as CASSLVTSADTQYF.

The chain is built from TRBV7-6 and TRBJ1-5, with a weak D call TRBD1 (5 bases). The CDR3 totals 15 residues. Trimming stripped 5 bases from V and 6 bases from J, with 17 bases between. Germline CDR1 is SGHVS and CDR2 is FNYEAQ. The DNA of the CDR3 is TGTGCCAGCAGCCTAGGGGATGGGGTGACTCAGCCCCAGCATTTT. Translation: CASSLGDGVTQPQHF. Full variable domain (rest looked up from reference TRBV7-6 and TRBJ1-5): GAGVSQSPRYKVTKRGQDVALRCDPISGHVSLYWYRQALGQGPEFLTYFNYEAQQDKSGLPNDRFSAERPEGSISTLTIQRTEQRDSAMYRCASSLGDGVTQPQHFGDGTRLSIL.

This clonotype has just a few counts. The V call is TRBV7-2, the J call TRBJ2-2, with a tentative D call TRBD2 (5 bases). Deletions cut 3 bases from V and 1 base from J, with 12 bases between. This CDR3 spans 16 amino acids. CDR1 SGHTA and CDR2 FQGNSA come from the germline V gene. The CDR3 here is CASSFRLLQNTGELFF. CDR3 nucleotide sequence: TGTGCCAGCAGCTTCAGACTACTCCAGAACACCGGGGAGCTGTTTTTT.

Concerning this clonotype: Sequence at one end of the junction differs from germline and may be a read error. This chain links TRBV4-1 with TRBJ1-1, with D possibly being TRBD1 (5 bases). Looked up from germline, CDR1 is MGHRA and CDR2 is YSYEKL. This CDR3 is 16 amino acids long. In DNA form, the CDR3 reads TGTGCCAGCAGCCAAGATTTGGACACGTCTGGAACTGAAGCTTTCTTT. It is translated as CASSQDLDTSGTEAFF.

The chain recombines TRBV5-6 with TRBJ2-2; tentatively, D is TRBD1 (5 bases). The V end was cut by 4 bases, the J end by 0 bases, with 19 bases between. The CDR3 totals 18 residues. From germline, CDR1 is SGHDT and CDR2 YYEEEE. The CDR3 DNA follows: TGTGCCAGCAGCCGACGCTCTGGGGCACCGCCGAACACCGGGGAGCTGTTTTTT. Translated, it gives CASSRRSGAPPNTGELFF.

The chain is built from TRBV12-3 or TRBV12-4 and TRBJ1-5, with D tentatively TRBD1 (5 bases). This CDR3 spans 14 amino acids. Between the trimmed V and J ends, which lost 6 bases and 4 bases, there was a span of 13 bases. The CDR3 region has the DNA TGTGCCAGCAGATCCGGGACCAAGAATCAGCCCCAGCATTTT. Translation: CASRSGTKNQPQHF.

This clonotype appeared a few times. The CDR3 DNA sequence: TGTGCCAGCAGCTTAAGGCCTTCTCAGGTGTTCTTC. Translating it yields CASSLRPSQVFF. This chain links TRBV7-2 with TRBJ2-1; D gene unclear. CDR3 length: 12 residues. V lost 2 bases and J 15 bases, leaving 14 bases between the germline ends. The germline V gene has CDR1 SGHTA and CDR2 FQGNSA.

This rearrangement joins TRBV6-5 to TRBJ2-3, with D perhaps matching TRBD2 (6 bases). The germline V gene has CDR1 MNHEY and CDR2 SVGAGI. The CDR3 is 16 amino acids. Trimming removed 0 bases at V and 5 bases at J, with 15 bases between. Here the CDR3 DNA reads TGTGCCAGCAGTTACTCGAGGAGGGAAATCGTAGATACGCAGTATTTT. Translated, it gives CASSYSRREIVDTQYF.

As DNA, the CDR3 is TGTGCCAGCAGCCGGGGGTCTGGGTCCTACAATGAGCAGTTCTTC. Its protein product is CASSRGSGSYNEQFF. The rearrangement uses TRBV7-2 and TRBJ2-1; D may be TRBD2 (6 bases). The CDR3 has 15 amino acids. From germline, CDR1 is SGHTA and CDR2 FQGNSA. V lost 5 bases to trimming and J lost 1 base, with 12 bases between them.

The chain combines TRBV12-3 or TRBV12-4 with TRBJ2-2; D gene unclear. Trimming pared 5 bases from V and 2 bases from J, leaving 12 bases between. This CDR3 contains 15 residues. The CDR3 nucleotides read TGTGCCAGCAGTCCTGACCGGTCTAACACCGGGGAGCTGTTTTTT. Residues: CASSPDRSNTGELFF.

This clonotype turned up a few times. The chain joins TRBV6-2 or TRBV6-3 to TRBJ2-7; the D call may be TRBD1 or TRBD2 (5 bases each). The germline CDR1 and CDR2 sequences are MNHEY and SVGEGT. This CDR3 is 14 amino acids long. Trimming stripped 5 bases from V and 5 bases from J, with 16 bases between. The CDR3 region has the DNA TGTGCCAGCAGTCGTGGAATAAGGGACCACGAGCAGTACTTC. This codes for CASSRGIRDHEQYF.

This chain uses TRBV6-5 with TRBJ2-6, with D maybe TRBD1 (5 bases). V lost 5 bases and J lost 5, with 13 bases in between. The CDR3 is made up of 15 amino acids. Germline CDR1 is MNHEY and CDR2 is SVGAGI. The CDR3 spells CASSTGAERANVLTF. As DNA, the CDR3 is TGTGCCAGCAGTACAGGAGCCGAGAGGGCCAACGTCCTGACTTTC.

CDR3 loop: CAISSVTGPYEQYF. CDR3 DNA sequence: TGTGCCATCAGTTCGGTGACAGGACCCTACGAGCAGTACTTC. The genes are TRBV10-3 and TRBJ2-7; weak D call: TRBD1 (6 bases). With 5 bases removed from V and 2 bases from J, the gap between germline ends came to 13 bases. The V gene's germline CDR1 is ENHRY and CDR2 SYGVKD. This CDR3 contains 14 residues.

This sequence joins TRBV7-2 and TRBJ1-6, with 10 bases aligning to TRBD1. The germline CDR1 and CDR2 sequences are SGHTA and FQGNSA. CDR3 length equals 15 residues. J was trimmed by 7 bases and V by 3 bases; bases with no gene match: 3. The CDR3 sequence: CASSFTGQGNSPLHF. CDR3 DNA: TGTGCCAGCAGCTTTACGGGACAGGGGAATTCACCCCTCCACTTT.

This sequence joins TRBV29-1 and TRBJ1-1; 10 positions match TRBD1. V dropped 7 bases and J dropped 4; count of bases not matched to a gene: 12. Germline CDR1 reads SQVTM; CDR2 reads ANQGSEA. The CDR3 covers 15 residues. The CDR3 is CSAVPGQGLITEAFF. Here the CDR3 DNA reads TGCAGCGCCGTCCCGGGACAGGGGTTGATCACTGAAGCTTTCTTT.